This entry concerns a single T cell receptor beta chain. Its antigen remains unidentified. The record originates from a study of OX40 agonist ivuxolimab in advanced cancers. Background on the study: Dose-escalation patients suffered from hepatocellular carcinoma, melanoma, renal cell or head and neck cancer. Three patients had partial responses: one hepatocellular carcinoma, two cutaneous melanoma. General study findings and limits: At 0.1 to 3.0 mg/kg and by week 6, clonal expansion occurred in CD4+ and CD8+ blood T cells.

The assay was immunoSEQ multiplex PCR, and TCRdb's table has in-frame clones only and misses some. The table includes about 51,000 clones, about 88% detected once. There are 15 residues in the CDR3. This clonotype was sampled from an adult with an advanced solid tumor such as melanoma, head and neck, liver or kidney cancer. The chain is built from TRBV21-1 and TRBJ2-4; the table's TRBD2 call for D was not verified on the DNA. TRBV21-1 is recorded as a pseudogene. Sequenced here: CD4+ or CD8+ T cells sorted from blood, sampled in a trial of the OX40 agonist ivuxolimab. The CDR3 bases are TGTGCCAGCAGCCCCGGGCTAGCGGACGGAAACATTCAGTACTTC. Its translation: CASSPGLADGNIQYF.